This T cell receptor (beta chain) stems from a study of CD8 T cells in ankylosing spondylitis. Study-wide points: Made up of eight highly homologous variants, a TCR beta motif appeared characteristic of ankylosing spondylitis blood. There was reportedly significant enrichment of clones that were disease-linked in matched ankylosing spondylitis synovial fluid. Disease-linked clones, CD8+, were relatively rare in peripheral blood. Earlier studies detected some motif variants in reactive arthritis synovial fluid and blood.

The CDR3 is 16 amino acids. V lost 5 bases to trimming and J lost 8 bases, with 24 bases between them. Germline values: CDR1 LNHNV, CDR2 YYDKDF (reference sequence). As for this clonotype: Its specificity is not known.

A quantitative 5'-RACE method, one with molecular barcodes, was used to make TCR beta libraries. TCRdb re-called the 5' RACE reads through MiXCR, storing one row per CDR3 protein. The sample contains more than 600,000 distinct CDR3 sequences, around 19% of which appear only once. The chain has TRBV15 and TRBJ1-2, with D uncertain. Sequencing input: blood, either unsorted or a sorted T cell fraction (not recorded which). The clonotype originates from a male donor with ankylosing spondylitis. The CDR3 coding sequence is TGTGCCACCAGCGCGAAGGCGGTGTGGGCGGAGGGAGGCTACACCTTC. Translated, it gives CATSAKAVWAEGGYTF.